The entry below describes one T cell receptor beta chain. The record originates from a study of PD-1 blockade in classical Hodgkin lymphoma. Time point denoted: newly diagnosed, previously untreated cHL patient sample. The method was immunoSEQ multiplex PCR; TCRdb's version includes in-frame clones alone and lacks a portion of them. Of some 49,000 clones in the sample, just over 90% were seen once. The CDR3 has 14 amino acids. The trim removed 0 bases at V and 1 base at J, leaving 0 bases unmatched. CDR1 is LGHNA and CDR2 is YNFKEQ in the germline V gene. The genes are TRBV4-2 and TRBJ2-7, with 7 nucleotides matching TRBD2. The clonotype comes from a human donor with classical Hodgkin lymphoma. The sample was peripheral blood mononuclear cells (PBMCs). Here the CDR3 reads CASSQEGGSYEQYF. CDR3 DNA sequence: TGTGCCAGCAGCCAAGAGGGGGGGTCCTACGAGCAGTACTTC.